The 4 T cell receptor beta chains below were found in one sample sequenced in a study of cytomegalovirus exposure and HLA in healthy donors. The PCR had 60 Vbeta and 13 Jbeta primers. The data were produced by immunoSEQ multiplex PCR, yet TCRdb's version contains in-frame clones alone and is incomplete. The sample lists approximately 92,000 clones, approximately 84% occurring once. The sample taken for sequencing was PBMCs. The receptors shown here come from a girl aged 2 to 9 in good health and CMV-seropositive.

The chain is built from TRBV7-2 and TRBJ2-1; tentative D call: TRBD2 (6 bases). Germline-derived CDR1 and CDR2 are SGHTA and FQGNSA. V was shortened by 5 bases and J by 9 bases, with 14 bases between the two germline ends. CDR3 length: 13 amino acids. CDR3 amino acids: CASSRGPGVEQFF. CDR3 DNA: TGTGCCAGCAGCAGGGGTCCGGGGGTTGAGCAGTTCTTC. The entire variable domain, with the rest obtained from reference TRBV7-2 and TRBJ2-1, is as follows: GAGVSQSPSNKVTEKGKDVELRCDPISGHTALYWYRQSLGQGLEFLIYFQGNSAPDKSGLPSDRFSAERTGGSVSTLTIQRTQQEDSAVYLCASSRGPGVEQFFGPGTRLTVL.

This clone was recorded once. The rearrangement joins TRBV6-1 to TRBJ2-2, with 8 bases that match TRBD2. Germline V gene data show CDR1 as MNHNS and CDR2 as SASEGT. J lost 6 bases, V lost 2 bases, and 14 bases had no gene match. The CDR3 sequence is 18 residues long. In DNA, the CDR3 is TGTGCCAGCAGTGAATCGTTAGCGGGATTTATCCGGCCCGGGGAGCTGTTTTTT. It is translated as CASSESLAGFIRPGELFF.

Turning to this clone: One end of the junction fails to match germline, which may point to a read error. V usage is TRBV6-1 and J usage is TRBJ1-1; no clear D. This CDR3 contains 11 residues. Germline V CDR1 and CDR2: MNHNS, SASEGT. The CDR3 bases are TGTGCCAGCAGTGGGCTCCCGGGAGGGCGATTT. It encodes CASSGLPGGRF.

This clone came up once. The CDR3 DNA reads TGCGCCAGCAGCCAAGATACAGCGGGGGTCTACGAGCAGTACTTC. Translation: CASSQDTAGVYEQYF. The chain joins TRBV4-1 to TRBJ2-7; TRBD2 aligns across 8 bases. This CDR3 contains 15 residues. With 0 bases clipped from V and 3 bases from J, the junction kept 4 bases outside the gene matches. From germline, CDR1 is MGHRA and CDR2 YSYEKL.